The clone carrying this T cell receptor beta chain was picked up a small number of times. Its antigen is undetermined. Treatment specified: roughly 10-day PBMC culture with coronavirus spike peptide pools or control peptides (ViraFEST assay). Fresh replacement IL-2 medium substituted for half the medium on days 3 and 7. The Oncomine TCR Beta short-read assay sequenced DNA from cultured CD4+ T cells. TCRdb recomputed calls from the PCR reads with MiXCR, one row per CDR3 protein. The sample lists about 19,000 distinct CDR3 sequences, approximately 30% occurring once. V was shortened by 6 bases and J by 2 bases, with 10 bases between the two germline ends. The germline V gene encodes CDR1 MNHNS and CDR2 SASEGT. The CDR3 loop spans 14 amino acids. These data are taken from a study of vaccination and CD4 T cells after COVID-19.

V and J are TRBV6-1 and TRBJ2-2, with no clear D. Sequenced sample: cultured CD4+ T cells from blood. This TCR was sampled from a human donor with COVID-19. CDR3 in DNA: TGTGCCAGCAGAAAGGACGGAAACACCGGGGAGCTGTTTTTT. This encodes CASRKDGNTGELFF.